The 31 T cell receptor beta chains below all came from one sample that was sequenced in a study of T cell changes during pregnancy in multiple sclerosis (dated by TCRdb to the late 2010s). Receptor amplification or capture employed the immunoSEQ multiplex PCR assay. Imported from immuneACCESS, the table was reduced by TCRdb to in-frame sequences with V and J called. These copies leave out some clones; in studies compared against another copy, an unresolved V gene accounts for under half, and the cause of the remainder is not known. Counted in this sample were around 96,000 clones; 94% of them appeared once. The ten biggest clones cover 2% to 2.5% of the sample. Material: peripheral blood, obtained in the third trimester of pregnancy. The receptors were sampled from a female donor with multiple sclerosis, enrolled in a pregnancy study.

Concerning this clone itself: At one boundary the junction diverges from the germline segment, which might be a read error. V usage is TRBV18 and J usage is TRBJ2-5, with 7 positions matching TRBD2. The germline V gene encodes CDR1 KGHSH and CDR2 LQKENI. The CDR3 spans 14 residues. Here the CDR3 DNA reads TGTGCCAGCTCCATTCGGGACTACCAGGAGACCCAGTACTTC. It translates to CASSIRDYQETQYF.

The CDR3 nucleotides are TGTGCCAGCAGCTTGGAGAGGACTAGCGGAGAGCAATATACGCAGTATTTT. It encodes CASSLERTSGEQYTQYF. The gene calls are TRBV5-4 and TRBJ2-3; 10 bases map to TRBD2. The CDR3 length is 17 residues. The germline CDR1 and CDR2 sequences are SGHNT and YYREEE (reference sequence). The trim removed 0 bases at V and 7 bases at J, leaving 11 bases unmatched. Looking up the rest from reference TRBV5-4 and TRBJ2-3 gives the full variable domain: ETGVTQSPTHLIKTRGQQVTLRCSSQSGHNTVSWYQQALGQGPQFIFQYYREEENGRGNFPPRFSGLQFPNYSSELNVNALELDDSALYLCASSLERTSGEQYTQYFGPGTRLTVL.

The CDR3 protein is CAWIGQGWFF. CDR3 bases: TGTGCCTGGATTGGACAGGGGTGGTTCTTC. The gene calls are TRBV30 and TRBJ2-1, with 9 bases lining up with TRBD1. The CDR3 is 10 amino acids. Per the germline V gene, CDR1 is GTSNPN and CDR2 is SVGIG (reference sequence). Unmatched junction bases numbered 4, after V lost 4 bases and J lost 15 bases.

This chain connects TRBV7-2 to TRBJ2-3, with a possible D match to TRBD1 (5 bases). Trimming stripped 7 bases from V and 4 bases from J, with 15 bases between. The length of the CDR3 is 14 residues. Germline assignment: CDR1 SGHTA and CDR2 FQGNSA. The CDR3 region has the DNA TGTGCCAGCACCCAGGGTGGTTGGGCAGATACGCAGTATTTT. It codes for CASTQGGWADTQYF.

The chain uses TRBV9 and TRBJ2-3; 9 bases are a match to TRBD1. Germline V CDR1 and CDR2: SGDLS, YYNGEE. The CDR3 runs to 16 residues. V lost 4 bases and J lost 0; bases outside the gene matches: 6. CDR3 bases: TGTGCCAGCAGCACCGACGGGACAGGGAGCACAGATACGCAGTATTTT. Protein: CASSTDGTGSTDTQYF.

The chain uses TRBV7-8 and TRBJ1-1; the D gene is possibly TRBD1 (5 bases). Trimming took off 2 bases at V and 8 bases at J, with 15 bases between the two ends. This CDR3 contains 14 residues. Germline-derived CDR1 and CDR2 are SGHVS and FQNEAQ. CDR3 amino acids: CASSLRDSGMEAFF. The CDR3 coding sequence is TGTGCCAGCAGCTTACGAGACAGTGGGATGGAAGCTTTCTTT.

This sequence joins TRBV10-3 and TRBJ2-7, with D possibly TRBD1 on 6 matching bases. The germline CDR1 and CDR2 sequences are ENHRY and SYGVKD. V was shortened by 3 bases and J by 2 bases, with 14 bases between the two germline ends. CDR3 length: 15 residues. Written as DNA, the CDR3 is TGTGCCATCAGTGAACGATCGACAGGCACCTACGAGCAGTACTTC. Its translation is CAISERSTGTYEQYF.

The genes are TRBV6-1 and TRBJ1-4, with D tentatively TRBD1 (5 bases). V lost 7 bases and J 1 base, leaving 10 bases between the germline ends. Looked up from germline, CDR1 is MNHNS and CDR2 is SASEGT. CDR3 length: 14 residues. The CDR3 spells CASTRTKTNEKLFF. DNA of the CDR3: TGTGCCAGCACCAGGACAAAAACTAATGAAAAACTGTTTTTT.

This chain connects TRBV15 to TRBJ2-4, with 7 bases matching TRBD2. V gave up 0 bases and J gave up 0 bases; unmatched junction bases: 5. The CDR3 sequence is 17 residues long. Per the germline V gene, CDR1 is LNHNV and CDR2 is YYDKDF (reference sequence). CDR3 nucleotides: TGTGCCACCAGCAGAGACCGAATAGCGGGAGCCAAAAACATTCAGTACTTC. Protein sequence: CATSRDRIAGAKNIQYF.

This rearrangement joins TRBV27 to TRBJ2-5; D ambiguous. V shed 5 bases and J shed 3 bases, with 10 bases lying between them. This CDR3 contains 13 residues. CDR1 is MNHEY and CDR2 is SMNVEV in the germline V gene (reference sequence). The CDR3 DNA follows: TGTGCCAGCAGTCCTTATCAGGAAGAGACCCAGTACTTC. Protein sequence: CASSPYQEETQYF.

The chain carries TRBV7-9 and TRBJ1-1; 7 bases are shared with TRBD1. The germline CDR1 and CDR2 sequences are SEHNR and FQNEAQ (reference sequence). CDR3 size: 13 residues. With V trimmed by 5 bases and J by 2 bases, 2 bases remained unmatched. Here the CDR3 reads CASSRDSNTEAFF. The CDR3 DNA follows: TGTGCCAGCAGCCGGGACAGCAACACTGAAGCTTTCTTT. The variable domain in full, completed from reference TRBV7-9 and TRBJ1-1, reads DTGVSQNPRHKITKRGQNVTFRCDPISEHNRLYWYRQTLGQGPEFLTYFQNEAQLEKSRLLSDRFSAERPKGSFSTLEIQRTEQGDSAMYLCASSRDSNTEAFFGQGTRLTVV.

The chain combines TRBV7-2 with TRBJ1-2, with D maybe TRBD1 (6 bases). Per the germline V gene, CDR1 is SGHTA and CDR2 is FQGNSA. The CDR3 runs 13 residues. The ends were cut back, 1 base at V and 5 bases at J, with 8 bases in the middle. CDR3 loop: CASSLGQEYGYTF. CDR3 nucleotide sequence: TGTGCCAGCAGCTTAGGACAGGAGTATGGCTACACCTTC.

The rearrangement uses TRBV7-9 and TRBJ1-3; TRBD1 might be the D (5 bases). The length of the CDR3 is 14 residues. The ends were cut back, 5 bases at V and 2 bases at J, with 10 bases in the middle. Germline CDR1 is SEHNR and CDR2 is FQNEAQ (reference sequence). CDR3 loop: CASSPAGTGNTIYF. CDR3 DNA sequence: TGTGCCAGCAGCCCCGCAGGGACTGGAAACACCATATATTTT.

The J gene is TRBJ1-3, the V gene TRBV28, with D possibly being TRBD1 (5 bases). The CDR3 contains 14 residues. V was shortened by 6 bases and J by 3 bases, with 12 bases between the two germline ends. Germline CDR1 is MDHEN and CDR2 is SYDVKM. CDR3 in amino acids: CASSPRGDGNTIYF. In nucleotides, the CDR3 is TGTGCCAGCAGCCCCCGGGGGGATGGAAACACCATATATTTT.

The V gene is TRBV18, the J gene TRBJ1-1, with D hard to call. The CDR3 length is 15 residues. Germline V gives CDR1 KGHSH, CDR2 LQKENI. The V gene lost 4 bases and the J gene lost 1 base, with 13 bases spanning the gap. The CDR3 here is CASSLLAEGNTEAFF. CDR3 nucleotides: TGTGCCAGCTCACTTTTGGCCGAGGGGAACACTGAAGCTTTCTTT.

V and J are TRBV11-2 and TRBJ1-2; D remains ambiguous. Trimming pared 1 base from V and 4 bases from J, leaving 4 bases between. Germline assignment: CDR1 SGHAT and CDR2 FQNNGV. The CDR3 sequence is 12 residues long. CDR3 in amino acids: CASSLGSYGYTF. CDR3 bases: TGTGCCAGCAGCTTAGGGAGCTATGGCTACACCTTC.

The genes are TRBV19 and TRBJ1-1; a weak D match, TRBD1 (5 bases). This CDR3 is 14 amino acids long. Trimming shortened V by 8 bases and J by 1 base, and 14 bases separated the two germline ends. Germline CDR1 is LNHDA and CDR2 is SQIVND (reference sequence). CDR3: CASVRGLRNTEAFF. The CDR3 DNA sequence: TGTGCCAGTGTCCGGGGGTTGAGGAACACTGAAGCTTTCTTT.

The chain joins TRBV7-2 to TRBJ1-5; D may be TRBD1 (6 bases). The CDR3 runs to 17 residues. The V end was cut by 1 base, the J end by 2 bases, with 15 bases between. Germline V CDR1 and CDR2: SGHTA, FQGNSA. CDR3 sequence: CASSLGAGGRGNQPQHF. The CDR3 DNA reads as TGTGCCAGCAGCTTAGGTGCGGGGGGCCGAGGCAATCAGCCCCAGCATTTT.

The chain joins TRBV27 to TRBJ1-1, with D possibly being TRBD1 (6 bases). The CDR3 has 14 amino acids. The V gene's germline CDR1 is MNHEY and CDR2 SMNVEV (reference sequence). Trimming removed 6 bases at V and 4 bases at J, with 15 bases between. The CDR3 nucleotides read TGTGCCAGCAGACTCACAGGGCGGATCACTGAAGCTTTCTTT. This translates into CASRLTGRITEAFF.

CDR3 coding DNA: TGTGCCATCAGTCAGGGACTCCTCTATGGCTACACCTTC. Its translation: CAISQGLLYGYTF. V is TRBV10-3 and J is TRBJ1-2; TRBD1 is a possible D gene (5 bases). The CDR3 totals 13 residues. The germline V gene encodes CDR1 ENHRY and CDR2 SYGVKD. V was shortened by 5 bases and J by 4 bases, with 11 bases between the two germline ends.

The rearrangement joins TRBV5-1 to TRBJ2-5; unclear D gene. V lost 4 bases to trimming and J lost 2 bases, with 12 bases between them. Germline V gives CDR1 SGHRS, CDR2 YFSETQ. The CDR3 totals 14 residues. This CDR3 reads CASSTWAAQETQYF. The CDR3 DNA reads as TGCGCCAGCAGCACCTGGGCAGCACAAGAGACCCAGTACTTC. Based on the CDR3 plus reference TRBV5-1 and TRBJ2-5, the full variable domain is KAGVTQTPRYLIKTRGQQVTLSCSPISGHRSVSWYQQTPGQGLQFLFEYFSETQRNKGNFPGRFSGRQFSNSRSEMNVSTLELGDSALYLCASSTWAAQETQYFGPGTRLLVL.

The chain carries TRBV5-1 and TRBJ2-2, with 8 bases lining up with TRBD1. The trim removed 9 bases at V and 5 bases at J, leaving 6 bases unmatched. The CDR3 totals 13 residues. From germline, CDR1 is SGHRS and CDR2 YFSETQ. CDR3 DNA: TGCGCCACCTCCGGACAGGGTACCGGGGAGCTGTTTTTT. Amino acid sequence: CATSGQGTGELFF.

The J gene is TRBJ1-3, the V gene TRBV6-6; no clear D gene. Germline assignment: CDR1 MNHNY and CDR2 SVGAGI (reference sequence). The CDR3 consists of 13 residues. Between the trimmed V and J ends, which lost 8 bases and 2 bases, there was a span of 10 bases. This CDR3 reads CASEPGAGNTIYF. CDR3 nucleotides: TGTGCCAGCGAGCCGGGTGCTGGAAACACCATATATTTT.

The rearrangement links TRBV19 to TRBJ1-5; D uncertain. Germline CDR1 and CDR2: LNHDA and SQIVND (reference sequence). The CDR3 spans 14 residues. With 7 bases removed from V and 0 bases from J, the gap between germline ends came to 10 bases. Here the CDR3 reads CASTRDYSNQPQHF. CDR3 coding DNA: TGTGCCAGTACGAGGGATTATAGCAATCAGCCCCAGCATTTT.

The chain employs TRBV7-9 and TRBJ2-3; TRBD2 aligns across 10 bases. From germline, CDR1 is SEHNR and CDR2 FQNEAQ (reference sequence). The CDR3 spans 18 residues. With V trimmed by 5 bases and J by 0 bases, 11 bases remained unmatched. The CDR3 nucleotides are TGTGCCAGCAGCCCTTCTAGCGGGGGCCGTCTTAGCACAGATACGCAGTATTTT. Its translation is CASSPSSGGRLSTDTQYF.

This rearrangement joins TRBV11-3 to TRBJ2-3, with D possibly matching TRBD2 (5 bases). This CDR3 contains 14 residues. Germline V gene sequence: CDR1 SGHNT, CDR2 YENEEA. V dropped 1 base and J dropped 3 bases, with 8 bases sitting between them. DNA for the CDR3: TGTGCCAGCAGCTTAGCCTCGGGAACAGATACGCAGTATTTT. Its protein product is CASSLASGTDTQYF.

V is TRBV29-1 and J is TRBJ2-1; 8 bases are a match to TRBD2. Trimming cost V 4 bases and J 12 bases; bases outside gene matches: 11. The germline CDR1 and CDR2 sequences are SQVTM and ANQGSEA. This CDR3 is built from 13 residues. The CDR3 region is CSVAAGLEVGQFF. The CDR3, as DNA: TGCAGCGTTGCGGCGGGACTAGAGGTTGGGCAGTTCTTC.

The chain recombines TRBV28 with TRBJ2-7, with no clear D. Trimming pared 2 bases from V and 0 bases from J, leaving 8 bases between. The CDR3 runs 14 residues. The germline V gene encodes CDR1 MDHEN and CDR2 SYDVKM. The CDR3 spells CASSLRQPSYEQYF. In DNA, the CDR3 is TGTGCCAGCAGTTTACGACAACCCTCCTACGAGCAGTACTTC.

The chain is built from TRBV14 and TRBJ2-1; TRBD2 agrees at 12 bases. The ends lost 0 bases at V and 7 bases at J; junction bases unmatched: 16. Germline V gene data show CDR1 as SGHDN and CDR2 as FVKESK. CDR3 length: 20 residues. In nucleotides, the CDR3 is TGTGCCAGCAGCCAAGAATCCCCCCTTATGACTAGCGGGAGTCGTAATGAGCAGTTCTTC. It yields the protein CASSQESPLMTSGSRNEQFF.

This rearrangement joins TRBV28 to TRBJ2-7; D ambiguous. This CDR3 has 14 amino acids. The germline V and J ends were trimmed by 2 bases and 1 base, with 9 bases remaining between them. Per the germline V gene, CDR1 is MDHEN and CDR2 is SYDVKM. The CDR3 DNA reads TGTGCCAGCAGTTTACCGGTTCCTTCCTACGAGCAGTACTTC. Its translation is CASSLPVPSYEQYF.

The V gene is TRBV7-9, the J gene TRBJ2-7; a possible D gene is TRBD2 (6 bases). Trimming removed 5 bases from V and 6 bases from J, with 17 bases in between. This CDR3 region has 14 residues. Germline CDR1 is SEHNR and CDR2 is FQNEAQ (reference sequence). CDR3 protein: CASSPSWGDREQYF. The CDR3 DNA is TGTGCCAGCAGCCCATCGTGGGGGGATCGCGAGCAGTACTTC.